This T cell receptor (beta chain) was sequenced for a study of control samples from healthy donors and cancer patients. This CDR3 has 11 amino acids. Trimming removed 8 bases from V and 5 bases from J, with 6 bases in between. Germline CDR1 reads MNHEY; CDR2 reads SVGAGI. Produced via immunoSEQ multiplex PCR; TCRdb's table is partial and in-frame only. Found here are about 120,000 clones, around 92% of them singletons; the top ten hold less than 40%. This rearrangement joins TRBV6-5 to TRBJ2-2; unclear D gene. Material for sequencing was blood. The clonotype originates from a man between 50 and 59 years old in good health. The CDR3 coding sequence is TGTGCCAGCGGGGAAACCGGGGAGCTGTTTTTT. Translated: CASGETGELFF.